The present T cell receptor beta chain was sequenced within a study of T cell responses to AZD1222 COVID-19 vaccine. This clone showed up just a few times. Its antigen is unidentified. Using immunoSEQ multiplex PCR, the repertoire was profiled, and TCRdb retains in-frame clones only, with some absent. The repertoire consists of some 100,000 clones, with approximately 90% occurring once and the leading ten covering 6% to 8%. Germline CDR1 SEHNR, CDR2 FQNEAQ (reference sequence). V lost 1 base and J lost 4, with 11 bases in between. The CDR3 sequence is 14 residues long. Study findings and constraints: White British people made up most donors, females outnumbered males, and clonal diversity was possibly underestimated. Repertoires were sampled only after the peak T cell response.

This receptor was taken from an adult who received the AZD1222 COVID-19 vaccine. This chain uses TRBV7-9 with TRBJ2-7; TRBD2 might be the D (6 bases). Specimen: peripheral blood, collected 28 days after the second AZD1222 dose. Here the CDR3 reads CASSLGGVNYEQYF. Here the CDR3 DNA reads TGTGCCAGCAGCTTAGGGGGGGTGAATTACGAGCAGTACTTC.